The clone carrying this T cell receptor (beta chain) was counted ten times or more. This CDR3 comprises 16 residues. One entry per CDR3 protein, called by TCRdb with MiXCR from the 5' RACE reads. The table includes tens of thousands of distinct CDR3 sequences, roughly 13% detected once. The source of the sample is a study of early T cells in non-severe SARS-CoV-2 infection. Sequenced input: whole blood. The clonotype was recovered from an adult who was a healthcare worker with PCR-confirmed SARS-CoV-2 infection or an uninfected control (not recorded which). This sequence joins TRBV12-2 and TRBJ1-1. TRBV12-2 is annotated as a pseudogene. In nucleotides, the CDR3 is TGTGCAAGTCGCTTAGCGCCAGGTGGAGGGAACACTGAAGCTTTCTTT. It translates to CASRLAPGGGNTEAFF.